These T cell receptor beta chains were read from a single sample in a study of shared clonotypes between healthy human individuals. Some clones are missing from TCRdb's copy, which holds only in-frame ones; the method was immunoSEQ multiplex PCR. The data show about 2 million clones, approximately 95% seen once. The sequencing sample was made of naive CD8+ T cells sorted from blood. Receptors were obtained from a man aged 18-30 years in good health. CDR3s include the opening cysteine and the closing phenylalanine or tryptophan. Fields, in order: V gene, clone size, D gene, J gene, CDR3 protein, CDR3 DNA. D genes are given only for firm matches. A row's size may be missing; if present it is once, few, many or a size class.

TRBV6-5	NA	NA	TRBJ1-1	CASSYAMSGRNTEAFF	TGTGCCAGCAGTTATGCAATGTCAGGGAGGAACACTGAAGCTTTCTTT
TRBV4-3	NA	NA	TRBJ2-3	CASSQDWGVAESTDTQYF	TGCGCCAGCAGCCAAGATTGGGGGGTAGCGGAAAGCACAGATACGCAGTATTTT
TRBV2	NA	TRBD2	TRBJ2-3	CASSEGLAGDTDTQYF	TGTGCCAGCAGTGAAGGCCTAGCGGGGGACACAGATACGCAGTATTTT
TRBV27	NA	NA	TRBJ1-4	CASSSSIGAWEKLFF	TGTGCCAGCAGTTCCTCCATAGGAGCCTGGGAAAAACTGTTTTTT
TRBV7-9	NA	NA	TRBJ1-1	CASSFGSDSLNTEAFF	TGTGCCAGCAGCTTTGGGTCGGACAGCTTGAACACTGAAGCTTTCTTT
TRBV13	NA	NA	TRBJ1-1	CASSLFRDGTEAFF	TGTGCCAGCAGCTTATTCAGGGATGGGACTGAAGCTTTCTTT
TRBV13	NA	TRBD2	TRBJ2-1	CASSRRLAGSYNEQFF	TGTGCCAGCAGCCGTCGACTAGCGGGGTCCTACAATGAGCAGTTCTTC
TRBV5-3	NA	NA	TRBJ1-2	CARSLGSKKGSGGEISYGYTF	TGTGCCAGAAGCTTGGGTTCCAAAAAGGGTTCCGGGGGAGAAATCTCCTATGGCTACACCTTC
TRBV10-3	NA	TRBD2	TRBJ2-1	CATSGLAGEIKYNEQFF	TGTGCCACCTCGGGGCTAGCGGGGGAGATCAAGTACAATGAGCAGTTCTTC
TRBV4-1	NA	TRBD2	TRBJ2-7	CASSQTSGTTYEQYF	TGCGCCAGCAGCCAGACTAGCGGGACCACCTACGAGCAGTACTTC
TRBV5-1	NA	NA	TRBJ2-5	CASSLEGGIQETQYF	TGCGCCAGCAGCTTGGAGGGTGGGATTCAGGAGACCCAGTACTTC
TRBV28	NA	TRBD1	TRBJ1-3	CASKTQGVTDQGARNTIYF	TGTGCCAGCAAAACCCAAGGGGTAACCGATCAGGGGGCGAGAAACACCATATATTTT
TRBV7-9	few	NA	TRBJ1-2	CASSLAVDFYGYTF	TGTGCCAGCAGCTTGGCGGTAGACTTCTATGGCTACACCTTC
TRBV15	once	NA	TRBJ2-7	CATREGLGSYEQYF	TGTGCCACACGAGAAGGACTGGGATCCTACGAGCAGTACTTC
TRBV6-5	NA	NA	TRBJ1-1	CASSYSGRGGGEAFF	TGTGCCAGCAGTTACTCGGGCAGGGGCGGCGGTGAAGCTTTCTTT
TRBV7-8	NA	TRBD1	TRBJ2-7	CASSNTTGSDYEQYF	TGTGCCAGCAGCAACACGACAGGGAGCGACTACGAGCAGTACTTC
TRBV7-9	NA	TRBD1	TRBJ2-7	CASSLGQGEGYEQYF	TGTGCCAGCAGCCTCGGACAGGGAGAGGGCTACGAGCAGTACTTC
TRBV27	NA	NA	TRBJ2-1	CASSLEGAYNEQFF	TGTGCCAGCAGTTTAGAGGGGGCCTACAATGAGCAGTTCTTC
TRBV15	NA	NA	TRBJ2-1	CATAQGYEQFF	TGTGCCACGGCACAGGGTTATGAGCAGTTCTTC
TRBV4-1	NA	TRBD1	TRBJ2-1	CASSYGQGGSSYNEQFF	TGCGCCAGCAGCTACGGACAGGGGGGCTCTTCCTACAATGAGCAGTTCTTC
TRBV4-1	NA	NA	TRBJ2-7	CASSQGGENEQYF	TGCGCCAGCAGCCAAGGGGGAGAAAACGAGCAGTACTTC
TRBV15	NA	NA	TRBJ2-7	CATREGAGPSYEQYF	TGTGCCACCAGGGAGGGTGCAGGGCCTTCCTACGAGCAGTACTTC
TRBV4-2	NA	NA	TRBJ2-7	CASSQEVYSYEQYF	TGTGCCAGCAGCCAAGAGGTGTACTCCTACGAGCAGTACTTC
TRBV4-1	NA	TRBD1	TRBJ2-7	CASSPRDRVYEQYF	TGCGCCAGCAGCCCTCGGGACAGGGTCTACGAGCAGTACTTC
TRBV10-3	once	NA	TRBJ2-7	CAISDGAAYEQYF	TGTGCCATCAGTGATGGGGCAGCCTACGAGCAGTACTTC
TRBV28	NA	TRBD1	TRBJ1-2	CASSSQGAGGYTF	TGTGCCAGCAGTTCCCAGGGGGCTGGTGGCTACACCTTC
TRBV7-9	NA	NA	TRBJ1-4	CASSLGTAEKLFF	TGTGCCAGCAGCTTAGGAACCGCCGAAAAACTGTTTTTT
TRBV28	NA	NA	TRBJ1-5	CATHPLGELNQPQHF	TGTGCCACACACCCCCTTGGGGAACTCAATCAGCCCCAGCATTTT
TRBV9	NA	NA	TRBJ2-5	CASSVKGIGETQYF	TGTGCCAGCAGCGTGAAAGGGATTGGAGAGACCCAGTACTTC
TRBV9	NA	NA	TRBJ1-5	CASSVVGDGQPQHF	TGTGCCAGCAGCGTAGTTGGGGACGGGCAGCCCCAGCATTTT
TRBV7-6	NA	TRBD2	TRBJ2-1	CASSLAGGHYNEQFF	TGTGCCAGCAGCTTAGCGGGAGGGCACTACAATGAGCAGTTCTTC
TRBV5-4	NA	TRBD1	TRBJ2-7	CASSPGQGAYEQYF	TGTGCCAGCAGCCCCGGACAGGGCGCCTACGAGCAGTACTTC
TRBV11-2	NA	TRBD2	TRBJ2-7	CASSLGGRDEQYF	TGTGCCAGCAGCTTAGGCGGGAGGGACGAGCAGTACTTC
TRBV30	NA	NA	TRBJ1-3	CAWSLTGMSGNTIYF	TGTGCCTGGAGCCTAACAGGGATGTCTGGAAACACCATATATTTT
TRBV4-3	NA	NA	TRBJ2-3	CASSHLIRVDSTDTQYF	TGCGCCAGCAGCCACCTTATCCGGGTCGATTCTACAGATACGCAGTATTTT
TRBV5-6	NA	NA	TRBJ1-1	CASSLDMTANTEAFF	TGTGCCAGCAGCTTGGATATGACAGCGAACACTGAAGCTTTCTTT
TRBV5-1	once	TRBD2	TRBJ2-3	CASGLGLGGTDTQYF	TGCGCCAGCGGGCTCGGACTAGGGGGCACAGATACGCAGTATTTT
TRBV19	NA	NA	TRBJ1-2	CASSISGVYGYTF	TGTGCCAGTAGTATTTCAGGGGTCTATGGCTACACCTTC
TRBV4-1	NA	NA	TRBJ2-1	CASSQEWGDGVNEQFF	TGCGCCAGCAGCCAAGAGTGGGGGGACGGGGTAAATGAGCAGTTCTTC
TRBV25-1	NA	NA	TRBJ2-3	CASSEWGDPTDTQYF	TGTGCCAGCAGTGAATGGGGGGACCCCACAGATACGCAGTATTTT
TRBV5-3	NA	TRBD1	TRBJ2-5	CARSYRDSQETQYF	TGTGCCAGAAGCTACCGGGACAGCCAAGAGACCCAGTACTTC
TRBV29-1	NA	TRBD2	TRBJ2-7	CSVEAWTSGAYEQYF	TGCAGCGTTGAAGCCTGGACTAGCGGGGCCTACGAGCAGTACTTC
TRBV7-9	NA	NA	TRBJ1-2	CASSPSGVLYGYTF	TGTGCCAGCAGTCCCTCAGGGGTTCTCTATGGCTACACCTTC
TRBV6-1	NA	TRBD1	TRBJ2-7	CASRRQGAGEQYF	TGTGCCAGCAGACGACAGGGGGCAGGAGAGCAGTACTTC
TRBV29-1	NA	NA	TRBJ1-3	CSARGAPDRYHSGNTIYF	TGCAGCGCCCGAGGGGCCCCAGACAGATACCACTCTGGAAACACCATATATTTT
TRBV27	once	NA	TRBJ2-3	CASSLSGEATDTQYF	TGTGCCAGCAGTTTATCGGGAGAGGCCACAGATACGCAGTATTTT
TRBV7-9	NA	TRBD2	TRBJ2-1	CASGTSGRGNEQFF	TGTGCCAGCGGGACTAGCGGGAGAGGTAATGAGCAGTTCTTC
TRBV11-2	once	TRBD1	TRBJ2-1	CASSLGQEQFF	TGTGCCAGCAGCCTGGGACAGGAGCAGTTCTTC
TRBV5-6	NA	TRBD2	TRBJ2-7	CASSHGTGGYEQYF	TGTGCCAGCAGCCACGGGACGGGGGGGTACGAGCAGTACTTC
TRBV13	NA	TRBD2	TRBJ2-7	CASSFGTSGSYEQYF	TGTGCCAGCAGCTTTGGGACTAGCGGGAGTTACGAGCAGTACTTC
TRBV27	NA	TRBD2	TRBJ2-7	CASSLSLAGIEQYF	TGTGCCAGCAGTTTATCCCTAGCGGGGATCGAGCAGTACTTC
TRBV7-9	NA	NA	TRBJ2-7	CASSLSPYEQYF	TGTGCCAGCAGCTTATCGCCCTACGAGCAGTACTTC
TRBV6-5	NA	TRBD1	TRBJ2-7	CASSQTGSSYEQYF	TGTGCCAGCAGTCAGACAGGGAGCTCCTACGAGCAGTACTTC
TRBV11-2	NA	TRBD2	TRBJ2-5	CASSLEASGRAGETQYF	TGTGCCAGCAGCTTGGAAGCTAGCGGGAGGGCCGGGGAGACCCAGTACTTC